A selection of T cell receptor beta chains follows, all from one sample in a study of blood T cell repertoires in COVID-19. The protocol was immunoSEQ multiplex PCR, while the TCRdb copy is restricted to in-frame clones and leaves out a portion. The sample carries 170,000 or so clones, roughly 89% recorded once. Sequencing was performed on peripheral blood. These receptors were taken from a woman in her late teens or twenties who had recovered from COVID-19. The CDR3 runs from the conserved cysteine through the conserved F or W. Each record gives: D gene, clone size, J gene, CDR3 length, V gene, CDR3 protein, CDR3 DNA. A D gene is named only where the DNA matches it firmly. The size of a clone is reported for some rows only, either as once, few or many, or as a class for expanded clones.

D gene: .
clone size: .
J gene: TRBJ2-1
CDR3 length: 14
V gene: TRBV6-5
CDR3 protein: CASNPSGAYNEQFF
CDR3 DNA: TGTGCCAGCAATCCTTCAGGGGCGTACAATGAGCAGTTCTTC

D gene: TRBD1
clone size: few
J gene: TRBJ1-4
CDR3 length: 16
V gene: TRBV7-8
CDR3 protein: CASSSGTGFTNEKLFF
CDR3 DNA: TGTGCCAGCAGCTCTGGGACAGGGTTTACTAATGAAAAACTGTTTTTT

D gene: .
clone size: .
J gene: TRBJ2-1
CDR3 length: 14
V gene: TRBV3-1/TRBV3-2
CDR3 protein: CASNIWGRWDEQFF
CDR3 DNA: TGTGCCAGCAATATCTGGGGGCGTTGGGATGAGCAGTTCTTC

D gene: .
clone size: .
J gene: TRBJ1-2
CDR3 length: 13
V gene: TRBV11-2
CDR3 protein: CASSLNRAGGYTF
CDR3 DNA: TGTGCCAGCAGCCTCAACAGGGCGGGTGGCTACACCTTC

D gene: TRBD1
clone size: .
J gene: TRBJ1-1
CDR3 length: 16
V gene: TRBV9
CDR3 protein: CASSPTGTGIHTEAFF
CDR3 DNA: TGTGCCAGCAGCCCAACCGGGACAGGGATCCACACTGAAGCTTTCTTT

D gene: TRBD1
clone size: .
J gene: TRBJ2-1
CDR3 length: 14
V gene: TRBV7-2
CDR3 protein: CASQPGQGWHEQFF
CDR3 DNA: TGTGCCAGCCAACCGGGACAGGGGTGGCATGAGCAGTTCTTC

D gene: .
clone size: .
J gene: TRBJ2-1
CDR3 length: 12
V gene: TRBV10-3
CDR3 protein: CAISDPGGPQFF
CDR3 DNA: TGTGCCATCAGTGACCCGGGGGGCCCGCAGTTCTTC

D gene: TRBD1
clone size: .
J gene: TRBJ1-3
CDR3 length: 13
V gene: TRBV7-9
CDR3 protein: CASSLDSQGAIYF
CDR3 DNA: TGTGCCAGCAGCTTAGATTCACAGGGGGCCATATATTTT

D gene: .
clone size: .
J gene: TRBJ2-2
CDR3 length: 17
V gene: TRBV5-4
CDR3 protein: CASSLEMGSRGTGELFF
CDR3 DNA: TGTGCCAGCAGCTTGGAAATGGGGAGTCGAGGCACCGGGGAGCTGTTTTTT

D gene: TRBD2
clone size: .
J gene: TRBJ2-3
CDR3 length: 14
V gene: TRBV6-1
CDR3 protein: CASSEDGRADTQYF
CDR3 DNA: TGTGCCAGCAGTGAAGACGGGAGGGCAGATACGCAGTATTTT

D gene: .
clone size: .
J gene: TRBJ2-5
CDR3 length: 15
V gene: TRBV6-5
CDR3 protein: CASSYSSLFQETQYF
CDR3 DNA: TGTGCCAGCAGTTACTCGAGTCTATTTCAAGAGACCCAGTACTTC

D gene: .
clone size: .
J gene: TRBJ1-5
CDR3 length: 14
V gene: TRBV6-2/TRBV6-3
CDR3 protein: CASSPRGDGQPQHF
CDR3 DNA: TGTGCCAGCAGCCCCAGGGGAGACGGGCAGCCCCAGCATTTT

D gene: TRBD2
clone size: .
J gene: TRBJ2-1
CDR3 length: 18
V gene: TRBV2
CDR3 protein: CASSEYWDSLAGAREQFF
CDR3 DNA: TGTGCCAGCAGTGAATATTGGGACAGTCTAGCGGGAGCACGGGAGCAGTTCTTC

D gene: .
clone size: .
J gene: TRBJ1-5
CDR3 length: 16
V gene: TRBV28
CDR3 protein: CASSLLSGRENQPQHF
CDR3 DNA: TGTGCCAGCAGTTTACTATCGGGGAGGGAAAATCAGCCCCAGCATTTT

D gene: TRBD1
clone size: many
J gene: TRBJ2-1
CDR3 length: 14
V gene: TRBV15
CDR3 protein: CATSRDRGPNEQFF
CDR3 DNA: TGTGCCACCAGCCGGGACAGGGGGCCCAATGAGCAGTTCTTC

D gene: .
clone size: .
J gene: TRBJ2-5
CDR3 length: 15
V gene: TRBV4-1
CDR3 protein: CASSQPEWREETQYF
CDR3 DNA: TGCGCCAGCAGCCAACCGGAGTGGAGGGAAGAGACCCAGTACTTC

D gene: .
clone size: .
J gene: TRBJ2-5
CDR3 length: 13
V gene: TRBV2
CDR3 protein: CASSGARGETQYF
CDR3 DNA: TGTGCCAGCAGTGGGGCCAGAGGGGAGACCCAGTACTTC

D gene: .
clone size: .
J gene: TRBJ1-2
CDR3 length: 13
V gene: TRBV6-5
CDR3 protein: CASNGPGNYGYTF
CDR3 DNA: TGTGCCAGCAATGGCCCAGGGAACTATGGCTACACCTTC

D gene: TRBD1
clone size: .
J gene: TRBJ1-1
CDR3 length: 14
V gene: TRBV4-1
CDR3 protein: CASSLGTANTEAFF
CDR3 DNA: TGCGCCAGCAGCCTCGGGACAGCGAACACTGAAGCTTTCTTT

D gene: TRBD1
clone size: .
J gene: TRBJ1-5
CDR3 length: 14
V gene: TRBV2
CDR3 protein: CASSEGQGARPQHF
CDR3 DNA: TGTGCCAGCAGTGAGGGACAGGGGGCCCGGCCCCAGCATTTT

D gene: .
clone size: .
J gene: TRBJ2-3
CDR3 length: 15
V gene: TRBV25-1
CDR3 protein: CASSAAQAGTDTQYF
CDR3 DNA: TGTGCCAGCAGTGCGGCTCAGGCCGGCACAGATACGCAGTATTTT

D gene: .
clone size: few
J gene: TRBJ1-2
CDR3 length: 17
V gene: TRBV6-2/TRBV6-3
CDR3 protein: CASSYSGTTSGNYGYTF
CDR3 DNA: TGTGCCAGCAGTTACTCGGGTACGACATCGGGGAACTATGGCTACACCTTC

D gene: .
clone size: .
J gene: TRBJ2-7
CDR3 length: 13
V gene: TRBV7-9
CDR3 protein: CASSATGAYEQYF
CDR3 DNA: TGTGCCAGCAGCGCGACAGGCGCCTACGAGCAGTACTTC

D gene: TRBD2
clone size: .
J gene: TRBJ2-2
CDR3 length: 16
V gene: TRBV20-1
CDR3 protein: CSASSSGRGNTGELFF
CDR3 DNA: TGCAGTGCTAGTTCTAGCGGGAGAGGGAACACCGGGGAGCTGTTTTTT

D gene: .
clone size: .
J gene: TRBJ2-2
CDR3 length: 14
V gene: TRBV5-6
CDR3 protein: CASSLFRNTGELFF
CDR3 DNA: TGTGCCAGCAGCTTGTTCCGGAACACCGGGGAGCTGTTTTTT

D gene: .
clone size: once
J gene: TRBJ1-1
CDR3 length: 15
V gene: TRBV27
CDR3 protein: CASSLSNGGATEAFF
CDR3 DNA: TGTGCCAGCAGTTTATCCAATGGAGGGGCAACTGAAGCTTTCTTT

D gene: .
clone size: .
J gene: TRBJ2-2
CDR3 length: 17
V gene: TRBV7-6
CDR3 protein: CASSLFSGTENTGELFF
CDR3 DNA: TGTGCCAGCAGCTTGTTCTCCGGGACTGAGAACACCGGGGAGCTGTTTTTT

D gene: .
clone size: .
J gene: TRBJ2-1
CDR3 length: 13
V gene: TRBV2
CDR3 protein: CAIPESTGSEQFF
CDR3 DNA: TGTGCCATCCCTGAGTCTACCGGGAGTGAGCAGTTCTTC

D gene: .
clone size: few
J gene: TRBJ1-5
CDR3 length: 13
V gene: TRBV6-4
CDR3 protein: CASSQGSNQPQHF
CDR3 DNA: TGTGCCAGCAGTCAGGGTAGCAATCAGCCCCAGCATTTT

D gene: TRBD2
clone size: .
J gene: TRBJ2-5
CDR3 length: 17
V gene: TRBV3-1/TRBV3-2
CDR3 protein: CASSPQGSGGAGETQYF
CDR3 DNA: TGTGCCAGCAGCCCCCAGGGTAGCGGGGGGGCCGGAGAGACCCAGTACTTC

D gene: TRBD1
clone size: .
J gene: TRBJ1-1
CDR3 length: 17
V gene: TRBV5-3
CDR3 protein: CARSLEALDRLNTEAFF
CDR3 DNA: TGTGCCAGAAGCTTGGAAGCCCTGGACAGGCTGAACACTGAAGCTTTCTTT

D gene: TRBD1
clone size: few
J gene: TRBJ1-1
CDR3 length: 13
V gene: TRBV29-1
CDR3 protein: CSVTGTGDTEAFF
CDR3 DNA: TGCAGCGTGACCGGGACAGGGGACACTGAAGCTTTCTTT

D gene: .
clone size: .
J gene: TRBJ2-4
CDR3 length: 14
V gene: TRBV5-1
CDR3 protein: CASSLGRDPNLQYF
CDR3 DNA: TGCGCCAGCAGCTTGGGGAGGGACCCCAACCTTCAGTACTTC

D gene: .
clone size: .
J gene: TRBJ1-5
CDR3 length: 11
V gene: TRBV9
CDR3 protein: CASSVRQPQHF
CDR3 DNA: TGTGCCAGCAGCGTGCGTCAGCCCCAGCATTTT

D gene: TRBD1
clone size: .
J gene: TRBJ1-2
CDR3 length: 12
V gene: TRBV19
CDR3 protein: CASSRDSYGYTF
CDR3 DNA: TGTGCCAGTAGCAGGGACAGCTATGGCTACACCTTC

D gene: TRBD1
clone size: few
J gene: TRBJ1-2
CDR3 length: 14
V gene: TRBV6-5
CDR3 protein: CASSRQGLNYGYTF
CDR3 DNA: TGTGCCAGCAGCCGACAGGGACTCAACTATGGCTACACCTTC

D gene: TRBD1
clone size: .
J gene: TRBJ1-1
CDR3 length: 12
V gene: TRBV7-9
CDR3 protein: CASSSNRGVAFF
CDR3 DNA: TGTGCCAGCAGCTCGAACAGGGGAGTCGCTTTCTTT

D gene: .
clone size: .
J gene: TRBJ1-4
CDR3 length: 17
V gene: TRBV5-1
CDR3 protein: CASSRTHRDPTNEKLFF
CDR3 DNA: TGCGCCAGCAGCCGAACCCACAGGGACCCAACTAATGAAAAACTGTTTTTT

D gene: .
clone size: .
J gene: TRBJ2-2
CDR3 length: 13
V gene: TRBV20-1
CDR3 protein: CSASGKLDGELFF
CDR3 DNA: TGCAGTGCTAGTGGCAAGCTTGACGGGGAGCTGTTTTTT

D gene: TRBD1
clone size: .
J gene: TRBJ1-1
CDR3 length: 15
V gene: TRBV19
CDR3 protein: CASSTVNRGEGEAFF
CDR3 DNA: TGTGCCAGTAGTACGGTTAACAGGGGCGAGGGTGAAGCTTTCTTT

D gene: .
clone size: once
J gene: TRBJ2-1
CDR3 length: 14
V gene: TRBV10-3
CDR3 protein: CAISGTEGYNEQFF
CDR3 DNA: TGTGCCATCAGTGGGACTGAGGGATACAATGAGCAGTTCTTC

D gene: TRBD1
clone size: .
J gene: TRBJ1-1
CDR3 length: 14
V gene: TRBV6-2/TRBV6-3
CDR3 protein: CASSYRGTGKEAFF
CDR3 DNA: TGTGCCAGCAGTTACCGGGGGACAGGTAAAGAAGCTTTCTTT

D gene: .
clone size: .
J gene: TRBJ2-4
CDR3 length: 14
V gene: TRBV4-3
CDR3 protein: CASSQDLAKNIQYF
CDR3 DNA: TGCGCCAGCAGCCAAGACCTAGCCAAAAACATTCAGTACTTC

D gene: TRBD1
clone size: .
J gene: TRBJ1-2
CDR3 length: 13
V gene: TRBV5-1
CDR3 protein: CASSSDRGSGYTF
CDR3 DNA: TGCGCCAGCAGTTCGGACAGGGGAAGTGGCTACACCTTC

D gene: .
clone size: few
J gene: TRBJ1-5
CDR3 length: 14
V gene: TRBV28
CDR3 protein: CASSPGEAGQPQHF
CDR3 DNA: TGTGCCAGCAGTCCGGGGGAGGCCGGGCAGCCCCAGCATTTT

D gene: TRBD1
clone size: few
J gene: TRBJ1-2
CDR3 length: 15
V gene: TRBV7-2
CDR3 protein: CASSVTGTETFGYTF
CDR3 DNA: TGTGCCAGCAGCGTCACCGGGACAGAGACCTTTGGCTACACCTTC

D gene: .
clone size: .
J gene: TRBJ1-3
CDR3 length: 18
V gene: TRBV5-4
CDR3 protein: CASSFKKVGGYSGNTIYF
CDR3 DNA: TGTGCCAGCAGCTTTAAAAAAGTCGGCGGCTACTCTGGAAACACCATATATTTT

D gene: TRBD2
clone size: .
J gene: TRBJ2-5
CDR3 length: 16
V gene: TRBV7-2
CDR3 protein: CASSLSSGVAGEAQYF
CDR3 DNA: TGTGCCAGCAGCTTATCCTCCGGGGTAGCGGGAGAGGCCCAGTACTTC

D gene: .
clone size: .
J gene: TRBJ1-6
CDR3 length: 13
V gene: TRBV24-1
CDR3 protein: CATSMGRNSPLHF
CDR3 DNA: TGTGCCACCAGTATGGGGCGTAATTCACCCCTCCACTTT

D gene: .
clone size: .
J gene: TRBJ2-2
CDR3 length: 16
V gene: TRBV14
CDR3 protein: CASSQVSVGGTGELFF
CDR3 DNA: TGTGCCAGCAGCCAAGTGTCGGTGGGGGGCACCGGGGAGCTGTTTTTT